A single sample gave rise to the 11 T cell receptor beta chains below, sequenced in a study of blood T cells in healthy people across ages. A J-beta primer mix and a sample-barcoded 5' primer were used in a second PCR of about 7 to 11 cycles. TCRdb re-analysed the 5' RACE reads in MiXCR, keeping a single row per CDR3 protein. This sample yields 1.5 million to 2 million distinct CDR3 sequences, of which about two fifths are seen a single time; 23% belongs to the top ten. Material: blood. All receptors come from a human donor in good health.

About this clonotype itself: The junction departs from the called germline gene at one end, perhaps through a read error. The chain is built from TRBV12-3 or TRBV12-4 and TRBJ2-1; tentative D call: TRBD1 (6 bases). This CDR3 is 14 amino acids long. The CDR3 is CASTLRGGGNEQFF. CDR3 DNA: TGTGCCAGCACTTTAAGAGGGGGTGGGAATGAGCAGTTCTTC.

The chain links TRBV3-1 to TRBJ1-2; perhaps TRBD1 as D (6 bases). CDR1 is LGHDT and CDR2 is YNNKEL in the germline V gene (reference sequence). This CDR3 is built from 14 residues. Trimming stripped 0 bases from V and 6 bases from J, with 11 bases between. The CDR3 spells CASSQDPGTNGYTF. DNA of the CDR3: TGTGCCAGCAGCCAAGACCCCGGGACAAATGGCTACACCTTC. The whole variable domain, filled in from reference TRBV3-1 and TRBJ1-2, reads DTAVSQTPKYLVTQMGNDKSIKCEQNLGHDTMYWYKQDSKKFLKIMFSYNNKELIINETVPNRFSPKSPDKAHLNLHINSLELGDSAVYFCASSQDPGTNGYTFGSGTRLTVV.

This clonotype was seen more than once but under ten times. Written as DNA, the CDR3 is TGTGCCAGCACCCGACCCCTGGGGGGAGAATATGGCTACACCTTC. This translates into CASTRPLGGEYGYTF. The chain has TRBV12-3 or TRBV12-4 and TRBJ1-2; tentative D call: TRBD1 (5 bases). Trimming cost V 7 bases and J 5 bases, with 20 bases left between them. There are 15 residues in the CDR3.

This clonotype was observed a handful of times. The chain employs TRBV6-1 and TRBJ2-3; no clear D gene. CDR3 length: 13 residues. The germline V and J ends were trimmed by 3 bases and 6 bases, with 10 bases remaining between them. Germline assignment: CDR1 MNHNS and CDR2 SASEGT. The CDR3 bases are TGTGCCAGCAGTGATCAATTAATGGATACGCAGTATTTT. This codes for CASSDQLMDTQYF.

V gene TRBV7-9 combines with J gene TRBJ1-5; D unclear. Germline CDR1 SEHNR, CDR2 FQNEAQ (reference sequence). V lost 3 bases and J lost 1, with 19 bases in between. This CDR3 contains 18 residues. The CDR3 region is CASSLSAGDLLSNQPQHF. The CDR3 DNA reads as TGTGCCAGCAGCTTGTCGGCAGGAGACCTCCTGAGCAATCAGCCCCAGCATTTT.

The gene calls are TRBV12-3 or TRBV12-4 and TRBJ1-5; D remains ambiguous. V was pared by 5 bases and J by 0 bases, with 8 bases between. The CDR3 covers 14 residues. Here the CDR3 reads CASSTHLSNQPQHF. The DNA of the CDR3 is TGTGCCAGCAGTACACACCTTAGCAATCAGCCCCAGCATTTT.

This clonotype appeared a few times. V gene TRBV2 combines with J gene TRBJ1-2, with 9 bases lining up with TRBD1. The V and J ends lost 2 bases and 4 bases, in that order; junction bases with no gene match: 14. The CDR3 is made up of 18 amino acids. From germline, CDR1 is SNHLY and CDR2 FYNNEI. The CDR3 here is CASSETPVTVTGGYGYTF. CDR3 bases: TGTGCCAGCAGTGAAACACCCGTGACAGTGACAGGGGGCTATGGCTACACCTTC. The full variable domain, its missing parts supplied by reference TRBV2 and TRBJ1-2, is EPEVTQTPSHQVTQMGQEVILRCVPISNHLYFYWYRQILGQKVEFLVSFYNNEISEKSEIFDDQFSVERPDGSNFTLKIRSTKLEDSAMYFCASSETPVTVTGGYGYTFGSGTRLTVV.

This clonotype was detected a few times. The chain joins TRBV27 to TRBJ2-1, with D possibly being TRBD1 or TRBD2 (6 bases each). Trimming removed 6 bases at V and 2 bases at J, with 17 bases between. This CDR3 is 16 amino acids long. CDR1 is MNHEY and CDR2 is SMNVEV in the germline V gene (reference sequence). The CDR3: CASSRVRGPAYNEQFF. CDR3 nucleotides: TGTGCCAGCAGCCGCGTCCGGGGGCCCGCCTACAATGAGCAGTTCTTC.

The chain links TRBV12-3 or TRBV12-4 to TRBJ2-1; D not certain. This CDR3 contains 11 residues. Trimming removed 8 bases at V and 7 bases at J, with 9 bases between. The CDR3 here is CASAKRNEQFF. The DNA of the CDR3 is TGTGCCAGCGCAAAAAGGAATGAGCAGTTCTTC.

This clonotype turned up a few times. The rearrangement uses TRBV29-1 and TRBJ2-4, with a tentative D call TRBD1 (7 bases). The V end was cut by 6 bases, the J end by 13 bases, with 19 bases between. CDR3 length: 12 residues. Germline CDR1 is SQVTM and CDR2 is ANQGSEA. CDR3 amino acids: CSVGRGVDEQYF. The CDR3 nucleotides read TGCAGCGTAGGCAGGGGGGTAGATGAGCAGTACTTC.

CDR3 DNA sequence: TGTGCCAGCAGCCCAGGACTATGGGAGCAGTACTTC. It yields the protein CASSPGLWEQYF. V usage is TRBV6-5 and J usage is TRBJ2-7; tentatively, D is TRBD2 (6 bases). The CDR3 totals 12 residues. The V end was cut by 6 bases, the J end by 7 bases, with 13 bases between. CDR1 is MNHEY and CDR2 is SVGAGI in the germline V gene.